These 32 T cell receptor beta chains were all obtained from the same sample, sequenced in a study of cytotoxic CD8 clonotypes in ibrutinib-treated CLL (dated by TCRdb to the early 2020s). Preparation of the library involved the immunoSEQ multiplex PCR assay. Held by TCRdb, this immuneACCESS table contains in-frame sequences only and omits some clones. Under half of the omission traces to an unresolved V gene where checked; the cause of the rest is unknown. Present in this sample are about 330,000 clones, 67% of which were seen just once. The ten most abundant clones make up 6% to 6.5% of the sample. This material consisted of PBMCs, taken after 36 months of ibrutinib treatment. The receptor set was obtained from a human donor with chronic lymphocytic leukemia.

V gene TRBV4-1 combines with J gene TRBJ1-5; tentatively, D is TRBD1 (5 bases). CDR3 length: 15 residues. From germline, CDR1 is MGHRA and CDR2 YSYEKL. Trimming cost V 4 bases and J 1 base, with 11 bases left between them. The CDR3 DNA follows: TGCGCCAGCAGCCTGTGGAGGGGAAGCAATCAGCCCCAGCATTTT. Residues: CASSLWRGSNQPQHF.

The chain has TRBV29-1 and TRBJ2-3; the match to TRBD2 covers 11 bases. This CDR3 is built from 14 residues. V was pared by 3 bases and J by 8 bases, with 7 bases of the junction left unmatched. Germline loops: CDR1 SQVTM, CDR2 ANQGSEA. The CDR3 bases are TGCAGCGTTGACGCCACTAGCGGGAGAGTTACGCAGTATTTT. Its translation: CSVDATSGRVTQYF.

This clone was seen more than once but under ten times. The V call is TRBV29-1, the J call TRBJ2-3; D call uncertain. Trimming cost V 8 bases and J 2 bases, with 8 bases left between them. There are 11 residues in the CDR3. Germline V lookup: CDR1 SQVTM, CDR2 ANQGSEA. The CDR3 coding sequence is TGCAGCTCTGGCCTCACAGATACGCAGTATTTT. It encodes CSSGLTDTQYF.

The V and J genes are TRBV2 and TRBJ2-7; the match to TRBD1 covers 8 bases. The length of the CDR3 is 14 residues. V trimming: 1 base; J trimming: 5 bases; junction bases outside the gene matches: 4. CDR1 is SNHLY, CDR2 FYNNEI, per germline. This CDR3 is CASSEEQGEHEQYF. Here the CDR3 DNA reads TGTGCCAGCAGTGAAGAACAGGGGGAGCACGAGCAGTACTTC.

V gene TRBV29-1 combines with J gene TRBJ2-2; D may be TRBD1 or TRBD2 (6 bases each). The CDR3 extends over 13 amino acids. V was pared by 5 bases and J by 3 bases, with 10 bases between. Per germline, CDR1 SQVTM and CDR2 ANQGSEA. CDR3 in amino acids: CSVYGGDTGELFF. The CDR3 coding sequence is TGCAGCGTTTACGGGGGCGACACCGGGGAGCTGTTTTTT.

The sample holds a few counts of this clone. CDR3 nucleotide sequence: TGTGCCAGCAGCGTTCGGACTATCACAGATACGCAGTATTTT. Its translation is CASSVRTITDTQYF. The V and J genes are TRBV9 and TRBJ2-3; D perhaps matches TRBD2 (6 bases). This CDR3 has 14 amino acids. V was pared by 2 bases and J by 2 bases, with 9 bases between. CDR1 is SGDLS, CDR2 YYNGEE, per germline.

The CDR3 DNA reads as TGTGCCAGCAGCTTAGAGGCGTCGGTCGCGCGCACCGGGGAGCTGTTTTTT. Its translation: CASSLEASVARTGELFF. The chain recombines TRBV7-6 with TRBJ2-2; no reliable D call. Germline assignment: CDR1 SGHVS and CDR2 FNYEAQ. The CDR3 sequence is 17 residues long. Trimming cost V 1 base and J 4 bases, with 16 bases left between them. The whole variable domain, remainder taken from reference TRBV7-6 and TRBJ2-2, is GAGVSQSPRYKVTKRGQDVALRCDPISGHVSLYWYRQALGQGPEFLTYFNYEAQQDKSGLPNDRFSAERPEGSISTLTIQRTEQRDSAMYRCASSLEASVARTGELFFGEGSRLTVL.

The genes are TRBV29-1 and TRBJ1-1; 9 bases align to TRBD1. This CDR3 spans 13 amino acids. V gave up 3 bases and J gave up 4 bases; unmatched junction bases: 3. Germline V gene lookup returns CDR1 SQVTM and CDR2 ANQGSEA. Here the CDR3 DNA reads TGCAGCGTTGAGCTGACAGGGGGCACTGAAGCTTTCTTT. This codes for CSVELTGGTEAFF. Variable domain in full (rest from reference TRBV29-1 and TRBJ1-1): SAVISQKPSRDICQRGTSLTIQCQVDSQVTMMFWYRQQPGQSLTLIATANQGSEATYESGFVIDKFPISRPNLTFSTLTVSNMSPEDSSIYLCSVELTGGTEAFFGQGTRLTVV.

This clone was picked up one time. The chain recombines TRBV7-8 with TRBJ1-6, with 9 bases aligning to TRBD1. Looked up from germline, CDR1 is SGHVS and CDR2 is FQNEAQ. This CDR3 has 15 residues. V gave up 2 bases and J gave up 7 bases; unmatched junction bases: 3. The CDR3 spells CASSLSGQGNSPLHF. The CDR3 DNA follows: TGTGCCAGCAGCTTAAGCGGACAGGGGAATTCACCCCTCCACTTT.

The gene calls are TRBV4-2 and TRBJ2-3, with D possibly matching TRBD1 (5 bases). Trimming removed 4 bases at V and 2 bases at J, with 13 bases between. Germline loops: CDR1 LGHNA, CDR2 YNFKEQ. The CDR3 has 15 amino acids. The CDR3 DNA reads TGTGCCAGCAGCCTAACAAGGGGCTTCACAGATACGCAGTATTTT. Protein product: CASSLTRGFTDTQYF.

This clone occurred once. V is TRBV9 and J is TRBJ2-7, with a weak D call TRBD2 (6 bases). Trimming left V 4 bases short and J 6 bases short, with 20 bases between. The CDR3 contains 15 residues. CDR1 and CDR2 (germline): SGDLS, YYNGEE. The CDR3, as DNA: TGTGCCAGCAGCTTAATGGGATCGACTAGGTCCGAGCAGTACTTC. This codes for CASSLMGSTRSEQYF.

A few counts support this clone. The chain recombines TRBV9 with TRBJ2-5, with D unresolved. The germline V gene has CDR1 SGDLS and CDR2 YYNGEE. The CDR3 is 13 amino acids. V was shortened by 1 base and J by 3 bases, with 7 bases between the two germline ends. This CDR3 is CASSVSTKETQYF. The CDR3 DNA reads TGTGCCAGCAGCGTATCGACGAAAGAGACCCAGTACTTC. The full variable domain, completed using reference TRBV9 and TRBJ2-5, is DSGVTQTPKHLITATGQRVTLRCSPRSGDLSVYWYQQSLDQGLQFLIQYYNGEERAKGNILERFSAQQFPDLHSELNLSSLELGDSALYFCASSVSTKETQYFGPGTRLLVL.

The chain recombines TRBV6-1 with TRBJ2-3; D is perhaps TRBD1 (5 bases). Trimming removed 4 bases at V and 0 bases at J, with 8 bases between. This CDR3 is built from 14 residues. Germline assignment: CDR1 MNHNS and CDR2 SASEGT. DNA of the CDR3: TGTGCCAGCAGTGCAGGGTGGAGCACAGATACGCAGTATTTT. Translating it yields CASSAGWSTDTQYF.

The genes are TRBV10-3 and TRBJ1-1; 7 nucleotides line up with TRBD1. CDR1 and CDR2 from the germline V gene are ENHRY and SYGVKD. V lost 9 bases to trimming and J lost 2 bases; unmatched junction nucleotides: 15. This CDR3 contains 16 residues. CDR3 bases: TGTGCCATTCGTCGCGGGAAGGCAGGGGGAAACACTGAAGCTTTCTTT. It codes for CAIRRGKAGGNTEAFF.

The V call is TRBV11-2, the J call TRBJ2-7; 10 bases are shared with TRBD1. This CDR3 has 15 residues. Germline loops: CDR1 SGHAT, CDR2 FQNNGV. Trimming cost V 7 bases and J 2 bases; bases outside gene matches: 8. This chain's CDR3 is CASIHTGTGAYEQYF. For the CDR3, the DNA is TGTGCCAGCATCCACACCGGGACAGGGGCCTACGAGCAGTACTTC. Drawing the rest from reference TRBV11-2 and TRBJ2-7, the complete variable domain is EAGVAQSPRYKIIEKRQSVAFWCNPISGHATLYWYQQILGQGPKLLIQFQNNGVVDDSQLPKDRFSAERLKGVDSTLKIQPAKLEDSAVYLCASIHTGTGAYEQYFGPGTRLTVT.

This chain uses TRBV7-9 with TRBJ2-1; possibly TRBD1 for D (5 bases). V dropped 5 bases and J dropped 6 bases, with 23 bases sitting between them. This CDR3 has 17 residues. CDR1 and CDR2 (germline): SEHNR, FQNEAQ (reference sequence). The CDR3 is CASSPTWGDGVPNEQFF. In DNA, the CDR3 is TGTGCCAGCAGCCCGACATGGGGCGATGGGGTGCCCAATGAGCAGTTCTTC.

This chain connects TRBV5-1 to TRBJ2-7; a possible D gene is TRBD1 (7 bases). V lost 2 bases, J lost 1 base, and 13 bases lay in between. CDR3 length: 15 amino acids. Per the germline V gene, CDR1 is SGHRS and CDR2 is YFSETQ. This CDR3 reads CASSFQGGVSYEQYF. As DNA, the CDR3 is TGCGCCAGCAGCTTTCAGGGGGGAGTTTCCTACGAGCAGTACTTC.

V and J are TRBV29-1 and TRBJ2-7; 9 bases align to TRBD1. This CDR3 has 14 residues. CDR1 and CDR2 (germline): SQVTM, ANQGSEA. The V segment lost 4 bases and the J segment 4 bases; nucleotides outside the gene matches: 8. The CDR3 nucleotides read TGCAGCGTTGGGGAGACGGGACAGGGATACGAGCAGTACTTC. It translates to CSVGETGQGYEQYF.

The chain links TRBV7-8 to TRBJ2-3; 16 nucleotides align to TRBD2. The CDR3 covers 21 residues. Trimming cost V 5 bases and J 3 bases; bases outside gene matches: 17. Germline V gene data show CDR1 as SGHVS and CDR2 as FQNEAQ. The CDR3 sequence is CASSPLLSGLAGGRGTDTQYF. As DNA, the CDR3 is TGTGCCAGCAGCCCTCTACTTTCGGGACTAGCGGGGGGGCGCGGGACAGATACGCAGTATTTT. Full variable domain (outside the CDR3, taken from reference TRBV7-8 and TRBJ2-3): GAGVSQSPRYKVAKRGQDVALRCDPISGHVSLFWYQQALGQGPEFLTYFQNEAQLDKSGLPSDRFFAERPEGSVSTLKIQRTQQEDSAVYLCASSPLLSGLAGGRGTDTQYFGPGTRLTVL.

The J gene is TRBJ2-7, the V gene TRBV4-3, with 12 positions matching TRBD2. J gave up 4 bases and V 4 bases, and 8 bases lay outside the gene matches. The CDR3 length is 16 residues. Germline V gene sequence: CDR1 LGHNA, CDR2 YSLEER. CDR3 coding DNA: TGCGCCAGCAGCCTCCTAGCGGGAGGGCCGAGTTACGAGCAGTACTTC. Its protein is CASSLLAGGPSYEQYF.

The chain joins TRBV5-1 to TRBJ1-2, with 8 bases identical to TRBD1. V shed 4 bases and J 8 bases; nucleotides not matched to a gene: 19. Germline V gives CDR1 SGHRS, CDR2 YFSETQ. This CDR3 region has 17 residues. CDR3 nucleotide sequence: TGCGCCAGCAGCCGTCATGGGCCCGGGACAGGAGCATACGGCTACACCTTC. It translates to CASSRHGPGTGAYGYTF.

The chain has TRBV28 and TRBJ2-3; 9 bases line up with TRBD2. J gave up 3 bases and V 3 bases, and 13 bases lay outside the gene matches. The germline V gene has CDR1 MDHEN and CDR2 SYDVKM. The CDR3 is 18 residues long. The CDR3 region has the DNA TGTGCCAGCAGTTTTGGCCAGTGGACTAGCGTTTGGACAGATACGCAGTATTTT. Amino acids: CASSFGQWTSVWTDTQYF. Full variable domain (remainder filled in from reference TRBV28 and TRBJ2-3): DVKVTQSSRYLVKRTGEKVFLECVQDMDHENMFWYRQDPGLGLRLIYFSYDVKMKEKGDIPEGYSVSREKKERFSLILESASTNQTSMYLCASSFGQWTSVWTDTQYFGPGTRLTVL.

This clone was counted between two and nine times. The chain combines TRBV4-2 with TRBJ2-7, with D possibly TRBD2 on 6 matching bases. The CDR3 spans 16 residues. Germline V gene data show CDR1 as LGHNA and CDR2 as YNFKEQ. Between the trimmed V and J ends, which lost 1 base and 0 bases, there was a span of 13 bases. The CDR3 loop reads CASSQGVADHSYEQYF. CDR3 bases: TGTGCCAGCAGCCAAGGAGTAGCGGACCACTCCTACGAGCAGTACTTC.

The chain recombines TRBV10-3 with TRBJ2-3; a possible D gene is TRBD1 (6 bases). Trimming stripped 7 bases from V and 2 bases from J, with 13 bases between. CDR3 length: 14 amino acids. The germline V gene has CDR1 ENHRY and CDR2 SYGVKD. The CDR3 nucleotides are TGTGCCATCACCAAACAGGGTTCCACAGATACGCAGTATTTT. This codes for CAITKQGSTDTQYF.

The chain recombines TRBV28 with TRBJ1-1, with 8 bases aligning to TRBD1. The CDR3 extends over 14 amino acids. Per germline, CDR1 MDHEN and CDR2 SYDVKM. Trimming cost V 5 bases and J 5 bases; bases outside gene matches: 7. CDR3 loop: CASSRRTGRTEAFF. CDR3 in DNA: TGTGCCAGCAGTCGAAGGACAGGGAGGACTGAAGCTTTCTTT.

The table lists this clone with a count of one. The V call is TRBV7-9, the J call TRBJ1-4; D remains unclear. This CDR3 contains 13 residues. The germline V and J ends were trimmed by 5 bases and 7 bases, with 11 bases remaining between them. Germline V gene lookup returns CDR1 SEHNR and CDR2 FQNEAQ (reference sequence). CDR3 in DNA: TGTGCCAGCAGCCCGATCGGAGTTGAAAAACTGTTTTTT. This sequence encodes CASSPIGVEKLFF.

The chain links TRBV7-3 to TRBJ1-2; tentative D call: TRBD1 (5 bases). Trimming shortened V by 5 bases and J by 6 bases, and 13 bases separated the two germline ends. Germline CDR1 is SGHTA and CDR2 is FQGTGA. CDR3 length: 13 residues. This CDR3 reads CASSQQAGDGYTF. CDR3 DNA: TGTGCCAGCAGCCAACAGGCGGGTGATGGCTACACCTTC.

The gene calls are TRBV6-6 and TRBJ1-1; D remains ambiguous. The CDR3 covers 14 residues. V lost 6 bases and J lost 2, with 13 bases in between. From germline, CDR1 is MNHNY and CDR2 SVGAGI (reference sequence). This CDR3 is CASSEPGRNTEAFF. The CDR3 region has the DNA TGTGCCAGCAGCGAACCGGGAAGAAACACTGAAGCTTTCTTT.

The gene calls are TRBV14 and TRBJ1-2; D possibly corresponds to TRBD1 (5 bases). Trimming removed 3 bases at V and 7 bases at J, with 15 bases between. The CDR3 length is 14 residues. Germline V gene sequence: CDR1 SGHDN, CDR2 FVKESK. In DNA, the CDR3 is TGTGCCAGCAGCCATTTGGGGCAGGCAAGTGGCTACACCTTC. Protein sequence: CASSHLGQASGYTF.

This chain links TRBV7-2 with TRBJ2-7, with D possibly being TRBD2 (6 bases). CDR1 and CDR2 from the germline V gene are SGHTA and FQGNSA. The V gene lost 0 bases and the J gene lost 4 bases, with 10 bases spanning the gap. The CDR3 sequence is 14 residues long. The DNA of the CDR3 is TGTGCCAGCAGCTTAGCTGGGGGGATGTACGAGCAGTACTTC. This gives the protein CASSLAGGMYEQYF.

In this sample, this clone turned up once. The CDR3 reads CATGHGGAPYEQYF. CDR3 DNA: TGTGCCACCGGGCATGGGGGGGCGCCCTACGAGCAGTACTTC. The gene calls are TRBV15 and TRBJ2-7, with D tentatively TRBD2 (7 bases). V lost 8 bases, J lost 2 bases, and 16 bases lay in between. The germline V gene encodes CDR1 LNHNV and CDR2 YYDKDF (reference sequence). The CDR3 extends over 14 amino acids.

The rearrangement uses TRBV5-1 and TRBJ2-7, with TRBD2 matching over 8 bases. Losses at the gene ends were 4 bases for V and 3 bases for J; bases not matched to a gene: 6. This CDR3 region has 14 residues. Germline values: CDR1 SGHRS, CDR2 YFSETQ. Written as DNA, the CDR3 is TGCGCCAGCAGCCGGACTAGCTGGGACTACGAGCAGTACTTC. Protein sequence: CASSRTSWDYEQYF.